This entry is about one T cell receptor (beta chain). What it binds is not known. Trimming took 2 bases from V and 5 from J; bases not matched to a gene: 6. This CDR3 has 16 residues. CDR1 is KGHDR, CDR2 SFDVKD, per germline. RNA served as the template for amplifying TCR beta CDR3 regions. HTBI-primed first-round RT-PCR preceded second-round multiplex PCR. TCRdb used MiXCR to reprocess the multiplex PCR reads, holding one entry per CDR3 protein. Here the sample spans hundreds of thousands of distinct CDR3 sequences, about 16% being singletons. This entry is derived from a study of Graves' ophthalmopathy and Graves' hyperthyroidism. General study points: For predicting ophthalmopathy progression, the model had 70.59% sensitivity and nearly 75% specificity. Distinction of ophthalmopathy from stable hyperthyroidism by a 13-signature model reached roughly 88% sensitivity and 81.08% specificity.

The V gene is TRBV24-1, the J gene TRBJ2-2, with TRBD2 matching over 8 bases. The sequenced material came from peripheral blood. The receptor was isolated from a woman aged 18-30 years with stable Graves' hyperthyroidism. The CDR3 coding sequence is TGTGCCACCAGTGATTCTACAGCGGGAGTTACCGGGGAGCTGTTTTTT. Residues: CATSDSTAGVTGELFF.